The T cell receptor beta chain described here comes from a study of PD-1 blockade in mismatch repair-deficient tumors. Across the whole study: Enrolled about 2013-2016, patients had progressing, pretreated mismatch repair-deficient cancers of about a dozen types.

V was cut by 0 bases and J by 2 bases, with 6 bases left in between. CDR1 is SGDLS, CDR2 YYNGEE, per germline. CDR3 size: 13 residues. A few pembrolizumab responders had their TCRs sequenced. Assay: immunoSEQ multiplex PCR; the TCRdb copy retains only in-frame clones and omits some. This table has thousands of clones, more than 80% appearing once. This clone is a singleton in its sample. Antigen specificity is unknown. Overall study results and limits: Tumor-resident clones, often undetectable pretreatment in blood, expanded then contracted after pembrolizumab.

V is TRBV9 and J is TRBJ2-7; D is uncertain. The sequence derives from an adult with mismatch repair-deficient cancer. The input for sequencing was PBMCs, taken 46 weeks after starting pembrolizumab. CDR3 sequence: CASSVGQTYEQYF. CDR3 nucleotide sequence: TGTGCCAGCAGCGTAGGGCAGACCTACGAGCAGTACTTC.